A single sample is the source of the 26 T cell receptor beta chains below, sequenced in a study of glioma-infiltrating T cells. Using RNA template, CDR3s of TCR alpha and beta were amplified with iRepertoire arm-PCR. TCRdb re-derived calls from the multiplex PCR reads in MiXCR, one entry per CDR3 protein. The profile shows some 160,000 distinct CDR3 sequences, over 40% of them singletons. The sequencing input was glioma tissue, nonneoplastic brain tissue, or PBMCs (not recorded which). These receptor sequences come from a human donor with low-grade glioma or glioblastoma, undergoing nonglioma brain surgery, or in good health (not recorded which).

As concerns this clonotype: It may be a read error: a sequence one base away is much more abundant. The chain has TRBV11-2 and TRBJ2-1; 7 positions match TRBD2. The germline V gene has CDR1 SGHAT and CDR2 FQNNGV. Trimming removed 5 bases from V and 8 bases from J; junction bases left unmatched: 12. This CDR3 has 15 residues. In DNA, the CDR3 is TGTGCCAGCAGCCAAGGACTAGAGGGAGTTTATGAGCAGTTCTTC. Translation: CASSQGLEGVYEQFF.

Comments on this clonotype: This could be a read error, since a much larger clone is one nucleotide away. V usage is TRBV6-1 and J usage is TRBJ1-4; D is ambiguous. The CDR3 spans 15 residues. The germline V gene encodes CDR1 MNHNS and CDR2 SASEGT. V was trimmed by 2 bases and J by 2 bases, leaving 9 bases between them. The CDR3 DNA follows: TGTGCCAGCAGTGAAACCGGAGGGACTAATGAAAAACTGTTTTTT. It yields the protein CASSETGGTNEKLFF.

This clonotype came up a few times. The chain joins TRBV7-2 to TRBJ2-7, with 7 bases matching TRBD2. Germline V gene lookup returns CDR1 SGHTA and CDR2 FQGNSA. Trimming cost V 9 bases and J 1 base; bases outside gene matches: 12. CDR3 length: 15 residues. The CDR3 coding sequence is TGTGCCAGTCAAAGAACGGGAGGCGGGTCCTACGAGCAGTACTTC. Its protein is CASQRTGGGSYEQYF.

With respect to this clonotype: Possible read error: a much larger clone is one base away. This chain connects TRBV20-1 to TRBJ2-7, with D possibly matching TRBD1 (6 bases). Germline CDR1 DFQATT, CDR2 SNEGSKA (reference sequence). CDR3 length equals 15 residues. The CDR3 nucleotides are TGCAGAGCTAAACTGACAGGAACGAAAGCCTACGAGCAGTACTTC. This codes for CRAKLTGTKAYEQYF.

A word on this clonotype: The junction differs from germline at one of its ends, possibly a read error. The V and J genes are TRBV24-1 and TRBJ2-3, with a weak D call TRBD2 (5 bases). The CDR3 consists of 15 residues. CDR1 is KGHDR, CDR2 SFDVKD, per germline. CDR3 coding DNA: TGTGCCACCAGTGAGGTGATCTCTAGCATAGATACGCAGTATTTT. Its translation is CATSEVISSIDTQYF.

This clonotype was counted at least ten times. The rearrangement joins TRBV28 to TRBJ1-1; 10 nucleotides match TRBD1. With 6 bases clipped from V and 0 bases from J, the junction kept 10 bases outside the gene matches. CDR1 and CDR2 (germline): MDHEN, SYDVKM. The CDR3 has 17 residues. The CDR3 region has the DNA TGTGCCAGCAGCCCACCCGGGACAGGGGTCGTGAACACTGAAGCTTTCTTT. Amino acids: CASSPPGTGVVNTEAFF.

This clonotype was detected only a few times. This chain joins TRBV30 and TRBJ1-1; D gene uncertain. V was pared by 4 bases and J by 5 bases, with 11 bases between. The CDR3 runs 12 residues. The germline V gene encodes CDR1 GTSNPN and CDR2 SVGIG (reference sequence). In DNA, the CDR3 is TGTGCCTGGATTGCTGGGTGGACTGAAGCTTTCTTT. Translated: CAWIAGWTEAFF.

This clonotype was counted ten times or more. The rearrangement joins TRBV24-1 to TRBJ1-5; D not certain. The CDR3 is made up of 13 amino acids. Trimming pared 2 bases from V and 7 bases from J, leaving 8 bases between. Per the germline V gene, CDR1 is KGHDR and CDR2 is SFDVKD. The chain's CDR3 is CATSDSGWQPQHF. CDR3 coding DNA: TGTGCCACCAGTGATTCGGGTTGGCAGCCCCAGCATTTT.

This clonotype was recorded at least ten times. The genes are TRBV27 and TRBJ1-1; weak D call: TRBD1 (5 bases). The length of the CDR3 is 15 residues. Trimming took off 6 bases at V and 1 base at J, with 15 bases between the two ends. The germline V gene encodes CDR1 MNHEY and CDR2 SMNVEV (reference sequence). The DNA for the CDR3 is TGTGCCAGCAGCCCCACGGGGGGAACGAACACTGAAGCTTTCTTT. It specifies CASSPTGGTNTEAFF.

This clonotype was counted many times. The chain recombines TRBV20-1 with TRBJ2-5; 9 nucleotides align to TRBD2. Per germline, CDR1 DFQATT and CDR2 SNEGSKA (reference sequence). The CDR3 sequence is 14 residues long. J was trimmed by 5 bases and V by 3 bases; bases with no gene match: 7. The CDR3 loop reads CSASPGLASETQYF. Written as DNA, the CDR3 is TGCAGTGCTAGCCCGGGACTAGCTTCGGAGACCCAGTACTTC.

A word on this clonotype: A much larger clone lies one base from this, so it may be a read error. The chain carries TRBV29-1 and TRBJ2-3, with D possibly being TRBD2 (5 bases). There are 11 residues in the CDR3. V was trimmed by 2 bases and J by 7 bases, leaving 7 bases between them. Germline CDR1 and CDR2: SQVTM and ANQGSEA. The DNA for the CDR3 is TGCAGCGTTGAATCGGGGTATACGCAGTATTTT. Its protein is CSVESGYTQYF.

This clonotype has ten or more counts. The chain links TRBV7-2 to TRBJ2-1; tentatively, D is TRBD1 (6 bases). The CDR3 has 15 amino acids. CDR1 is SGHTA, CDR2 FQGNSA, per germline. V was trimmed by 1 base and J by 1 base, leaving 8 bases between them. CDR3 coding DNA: TGTGCCAGCAGCTTAGATCAGGGGTCCTACAATGAGCAGTTCTTC. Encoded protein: CASSLDQGSYNEQFF.

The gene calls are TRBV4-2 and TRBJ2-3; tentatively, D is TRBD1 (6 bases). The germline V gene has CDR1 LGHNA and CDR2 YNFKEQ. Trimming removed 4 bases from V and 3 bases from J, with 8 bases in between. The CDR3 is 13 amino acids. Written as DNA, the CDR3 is TGTGCCAGCAGCCCCGGACAGACAGATACGCAGTATTTT. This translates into CASSPGQTDTQYF.

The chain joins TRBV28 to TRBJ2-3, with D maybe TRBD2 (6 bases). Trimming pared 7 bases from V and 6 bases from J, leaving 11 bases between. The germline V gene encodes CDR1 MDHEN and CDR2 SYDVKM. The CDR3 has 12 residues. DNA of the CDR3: TGTGCCAGCAACCTCCGGGGGGATACGCAGTATTTT. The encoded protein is CASNLRGDTQYF.

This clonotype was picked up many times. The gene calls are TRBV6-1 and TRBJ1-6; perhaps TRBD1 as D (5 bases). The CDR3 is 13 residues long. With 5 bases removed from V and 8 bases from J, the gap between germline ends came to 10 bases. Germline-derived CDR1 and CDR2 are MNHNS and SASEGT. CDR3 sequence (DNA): TGTGCCAGCAGTCTTGACAGTCATTCACCCCTCCACTTT. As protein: CASSLDSHSPLHF.

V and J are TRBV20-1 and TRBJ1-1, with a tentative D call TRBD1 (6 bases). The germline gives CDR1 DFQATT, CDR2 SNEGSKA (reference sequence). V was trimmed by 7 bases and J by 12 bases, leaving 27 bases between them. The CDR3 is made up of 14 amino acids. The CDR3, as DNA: TGCAGTGGAACTCCCCCACAGGGTGGGGTTTGGTCTTTCTTT. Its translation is CSGTPPQGGVWSFF.

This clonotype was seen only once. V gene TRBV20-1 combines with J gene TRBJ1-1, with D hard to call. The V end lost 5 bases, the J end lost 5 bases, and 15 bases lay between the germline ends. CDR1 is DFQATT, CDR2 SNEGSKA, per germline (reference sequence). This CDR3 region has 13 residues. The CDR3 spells CSAEVEIGTEAFF. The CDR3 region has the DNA TGCAGTGCTGAGGTGGAAATTGGGACTGAAGCTTTCTTT.

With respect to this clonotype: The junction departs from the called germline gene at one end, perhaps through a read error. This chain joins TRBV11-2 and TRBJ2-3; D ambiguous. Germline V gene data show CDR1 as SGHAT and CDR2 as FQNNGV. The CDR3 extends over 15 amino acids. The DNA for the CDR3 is TGTGCCATCAGCTTAGTGGAGCCATCCACAGATACGCAGTATTTT. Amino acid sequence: CAISLVEPSTDTQYF.

CDR3 loop: CASSWHGISNYGYTF. The CDR3 DNA reads as TGTGCCAGCAGTTGGCATGGTATATCTAACTATGGCTACACCTTC. The rearrangement links TRBV6-1 to TRBJ1-2; D not resolved. The CDR3 runs to 15 residues. V was cut by 5 bases and J by 0 bases, with 13 bases left in between. CDR1 and CDR2 (germline): MNHNS, SASEGT.

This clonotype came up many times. This chain's CDR3 is CASTPDRVNQPQHF. The DNA of the CDR3 is TGTGCCAGCACCCCGGACAGAGTCAATCAGCCCCAGCATTTT. The chain links TRBV2 to TRBJ1-5; a possible D gene is TRBD1 (6 bases). Per the germline V gene, CDR1 is SNHLY and CDR2 is FYNNEI. CDR3 length: 14 residues. The ends were cut back, 7 bases at V and 3 bases at J, with 13 bases in the middle.

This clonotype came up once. The CDR3, as DNA: TGCACCCGCCGGAGCGTCAACGATGAAGCTTTCTTT. Translated: CTRRSVNDEAFF. This chain joins TRBV20-1 and TRBJ1-1; D remains unclear. The germline gives CDR1 DFQATT, CDR2 SNEGSKA (reference sequence). This CDR3 has 12 residues.

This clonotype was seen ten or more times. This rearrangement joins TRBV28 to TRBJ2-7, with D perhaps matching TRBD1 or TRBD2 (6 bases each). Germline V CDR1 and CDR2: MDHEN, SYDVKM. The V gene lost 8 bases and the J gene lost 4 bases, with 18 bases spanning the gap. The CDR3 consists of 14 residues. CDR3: CASSTLRGRYEQYF. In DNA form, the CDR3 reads TGTGCCAGCTCTACACTGAGGGGGAGGTACGAGCAGTACTTC.

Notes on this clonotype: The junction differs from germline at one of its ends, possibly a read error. CDR3: CSAIAGGAGDNVLTF. As DNA, the CDR3 is TGCAGTGCTATAGCGGGAGGGGCCGGGGACAACGTACTGACTTTC. The V and J genes are TRBV20-1 and TRBJ2-6; 11 bases line up with TRBD2. The CDR3 is made up of 15 amino acids. Per the germline V gene, CDR1 is DFQATT and CDR2 is SNEGSKA (reference sequence).

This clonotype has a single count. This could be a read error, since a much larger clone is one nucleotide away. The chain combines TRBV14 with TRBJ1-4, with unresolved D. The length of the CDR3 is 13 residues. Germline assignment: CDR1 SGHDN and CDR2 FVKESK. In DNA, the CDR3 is TGTGCCAGCAGCCCATCGTTATATGAAAAACAGTTTTTT. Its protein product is CASSPSLYEKQFF.

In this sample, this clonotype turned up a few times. The CDR3 DNA is TGCAGCGTTGACGACGGACGCTCTGGAAACACCATATATTTT. It encodes CSVDDGRSGNTIYF. The chain links TRBV29-1 to TRBJ1-3; D uncertain. Trimming shortened V by 3 bases and J by 0 bases, and 9 bases separated the two germline ends. This CDR3 has 14 amino acids. Germline CDR1 and CDR2: SQVTM and ANQGSEA.

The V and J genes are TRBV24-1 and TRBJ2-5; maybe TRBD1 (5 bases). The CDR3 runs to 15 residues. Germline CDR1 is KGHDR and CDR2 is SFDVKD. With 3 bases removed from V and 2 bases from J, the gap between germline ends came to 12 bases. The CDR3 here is CATSDQRQKQETQYF. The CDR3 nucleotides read TGTGCCACCAGTGATCAGCGACAGAAACAAGAGACCCAGTACTTC.